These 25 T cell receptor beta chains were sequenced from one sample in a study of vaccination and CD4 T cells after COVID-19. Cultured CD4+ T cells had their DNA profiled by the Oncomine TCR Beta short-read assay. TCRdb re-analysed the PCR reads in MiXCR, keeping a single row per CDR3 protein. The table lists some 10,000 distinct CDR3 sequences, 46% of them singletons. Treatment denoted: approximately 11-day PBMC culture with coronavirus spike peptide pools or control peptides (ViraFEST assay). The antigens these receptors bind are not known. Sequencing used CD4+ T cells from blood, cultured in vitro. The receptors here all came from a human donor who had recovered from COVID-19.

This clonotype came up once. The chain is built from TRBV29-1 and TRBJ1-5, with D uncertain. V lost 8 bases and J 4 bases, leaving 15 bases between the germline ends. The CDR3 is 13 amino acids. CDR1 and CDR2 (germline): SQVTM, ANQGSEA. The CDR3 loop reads CSTGENWNQPQHF. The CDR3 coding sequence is TGCAGCACCGGGGAAAACTGGAATCAGCCCCAGCATTTT. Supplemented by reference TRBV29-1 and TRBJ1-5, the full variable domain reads SAVISQKPSRDICQRGTSLTIQCQVDSQVTMMFWYRQQPGQSLTLIATANQGSEATYESGFVIDKFPISRPNLTFSTLTVSNMSPEDSSIYLCSTGENWNQPQHFGDGTRLSIL.

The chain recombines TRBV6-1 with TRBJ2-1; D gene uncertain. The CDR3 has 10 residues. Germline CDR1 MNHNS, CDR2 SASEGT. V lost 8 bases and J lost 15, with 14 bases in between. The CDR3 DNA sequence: TGTGCCAGCGGAAGGGTTTCGCCGTTCTTC. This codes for CASGRVSPFF.

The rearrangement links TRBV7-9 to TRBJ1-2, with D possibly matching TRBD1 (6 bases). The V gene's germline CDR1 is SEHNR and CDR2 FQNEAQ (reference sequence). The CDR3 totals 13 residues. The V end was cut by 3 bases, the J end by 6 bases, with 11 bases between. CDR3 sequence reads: CASSFRGNHGYTF. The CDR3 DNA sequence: TGTGCCAGCAGCTTTAGGGGGAATCATGGCTACACCTTC.

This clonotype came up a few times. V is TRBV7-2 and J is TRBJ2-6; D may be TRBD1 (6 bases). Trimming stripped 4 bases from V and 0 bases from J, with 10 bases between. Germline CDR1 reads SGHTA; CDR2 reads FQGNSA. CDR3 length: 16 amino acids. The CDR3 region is CASSSQGFSGANVLTF. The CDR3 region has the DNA TGTGCCAGCAGCTCCCAGGGGTTCTCTGGGGCCAACGTCCTGACTTTC.

The CDR3 sequence is CASSPDRGLHYATNEKLFF. CDR3 bases: TGTGCCAGCAGCCCGGACAGAGGGCTACATTATGCAACTAATGAAAAACTGTTTTTT. The chain has TRBV7-8 and TRBJ1-4, with D perhaps TRBD1 (6 bases). The V gene lost 5 bases and the J gene lost 0 bases, with 22 bases spanning the gap. The CDR3 sequence is 19 residues long. Germline values: CDR1 SGHVS, CDR2 FQNEAQ.

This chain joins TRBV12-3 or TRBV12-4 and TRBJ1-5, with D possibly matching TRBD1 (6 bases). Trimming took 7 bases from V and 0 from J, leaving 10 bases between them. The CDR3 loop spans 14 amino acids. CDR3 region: CASTLQGSNQPQHF. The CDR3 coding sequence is TGTGCCAGCACCTTACAGGGTAGCAATCAGCCCCAGCATTTT.

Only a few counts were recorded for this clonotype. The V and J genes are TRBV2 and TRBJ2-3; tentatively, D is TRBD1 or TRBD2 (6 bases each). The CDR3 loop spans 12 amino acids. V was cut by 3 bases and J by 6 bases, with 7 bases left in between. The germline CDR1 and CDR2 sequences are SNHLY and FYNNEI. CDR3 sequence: CASSDGGDTQYF. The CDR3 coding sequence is TGTGCCAGCAGTGACGGGGGCGATACGCAGTATTTT.

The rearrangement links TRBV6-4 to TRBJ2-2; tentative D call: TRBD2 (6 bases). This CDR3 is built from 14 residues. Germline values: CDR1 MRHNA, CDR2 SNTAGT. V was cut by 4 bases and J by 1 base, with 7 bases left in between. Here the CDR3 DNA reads TGTGCCAGCAGTGTGGAGGGGAACACCGGGGAGCTGTTTTTT. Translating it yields CASSVEGNTGELFF.

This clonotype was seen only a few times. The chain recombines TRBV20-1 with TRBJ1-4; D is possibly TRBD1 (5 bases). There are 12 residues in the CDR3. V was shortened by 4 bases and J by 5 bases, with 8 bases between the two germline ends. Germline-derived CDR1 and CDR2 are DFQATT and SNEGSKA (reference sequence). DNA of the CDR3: TGCAGTGCTACGGGACCCAATGAAAAACTGTTTTTT. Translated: CSATGPNEKLFF.

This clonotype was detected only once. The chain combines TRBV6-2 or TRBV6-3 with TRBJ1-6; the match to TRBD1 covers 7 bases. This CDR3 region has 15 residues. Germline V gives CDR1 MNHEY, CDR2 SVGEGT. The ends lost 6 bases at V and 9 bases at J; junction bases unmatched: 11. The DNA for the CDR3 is TGTGCCAGCAGCGCCGAGACAGGGCGCGGTTCACCCCTCCACTTT. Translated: CASSAETGRGSPLHF.

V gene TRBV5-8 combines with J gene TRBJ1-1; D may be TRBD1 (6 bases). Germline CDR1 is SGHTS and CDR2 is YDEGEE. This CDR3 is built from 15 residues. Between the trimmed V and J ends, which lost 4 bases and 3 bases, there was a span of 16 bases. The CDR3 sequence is CASSHWIGGDTEAFF. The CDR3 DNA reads TGTGCCAGCAGCCATTGGATAGGGGGGGACACTGAAGCTTTCTTT.

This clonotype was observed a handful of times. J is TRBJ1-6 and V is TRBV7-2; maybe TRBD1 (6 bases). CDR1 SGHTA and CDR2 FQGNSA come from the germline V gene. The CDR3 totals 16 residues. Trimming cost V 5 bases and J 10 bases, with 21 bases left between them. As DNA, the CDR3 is TGTGCCAGCAGCCGAATGGGGACAACCCCTACGTCACCCCTCCACTTT. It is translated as CASSRMGTTPTSPLHF.

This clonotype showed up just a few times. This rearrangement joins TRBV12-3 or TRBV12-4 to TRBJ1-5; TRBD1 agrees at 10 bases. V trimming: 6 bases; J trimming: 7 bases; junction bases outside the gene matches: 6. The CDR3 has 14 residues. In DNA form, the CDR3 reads TGTGCCAGCAGCTATGGACAGGGGGACCAGCCCCAGCATTTT. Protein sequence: CASSYGQGDQPQHF.

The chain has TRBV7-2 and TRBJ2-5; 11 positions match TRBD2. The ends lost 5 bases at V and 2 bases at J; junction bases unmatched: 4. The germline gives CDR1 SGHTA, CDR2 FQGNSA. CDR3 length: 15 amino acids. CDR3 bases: TGTGCCAGCAGCCCCGGGACTAGCGGACAAGAGACCCAGTACTTC. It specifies CASSPGTSGQETQYF.

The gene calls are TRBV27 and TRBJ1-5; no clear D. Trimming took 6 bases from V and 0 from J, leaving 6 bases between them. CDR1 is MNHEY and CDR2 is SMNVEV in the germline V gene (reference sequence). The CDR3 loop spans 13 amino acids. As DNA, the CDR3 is TGTGCCAGCAGGGCCTCTAGCAATCAGCCCCAGCATTTT. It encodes CASRASSNQPQHF.

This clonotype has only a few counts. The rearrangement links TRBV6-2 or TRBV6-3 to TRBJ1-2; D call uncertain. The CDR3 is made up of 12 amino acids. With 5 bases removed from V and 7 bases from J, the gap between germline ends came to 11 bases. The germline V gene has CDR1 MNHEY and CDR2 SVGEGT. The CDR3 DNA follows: TGTGCCAGCAGTCGTAAAGGTGCTGGCTACACCTTC. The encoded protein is CASSRKGAGYTF.

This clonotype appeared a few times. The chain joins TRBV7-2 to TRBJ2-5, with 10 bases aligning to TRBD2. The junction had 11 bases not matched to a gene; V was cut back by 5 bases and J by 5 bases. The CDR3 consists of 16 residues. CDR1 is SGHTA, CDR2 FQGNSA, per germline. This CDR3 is CASSPRGAGGRETQYF. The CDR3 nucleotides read TGTGCCAGCAGCCCCCGGGGAGCGGGGGGGCGGGAGACCCAGTACTTC.

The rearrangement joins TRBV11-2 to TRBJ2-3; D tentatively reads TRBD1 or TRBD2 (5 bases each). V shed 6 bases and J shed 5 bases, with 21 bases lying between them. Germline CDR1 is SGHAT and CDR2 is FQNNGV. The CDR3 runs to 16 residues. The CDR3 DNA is TGTGCCAGCAGACGCCCCGGGCAGGGACGTCGAGATACGCAGTATTTT. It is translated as CASRRPGQGRRDTQYF.

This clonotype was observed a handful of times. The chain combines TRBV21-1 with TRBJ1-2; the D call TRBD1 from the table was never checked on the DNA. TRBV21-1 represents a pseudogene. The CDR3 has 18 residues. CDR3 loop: CASSSRRETGGKNYGYTF. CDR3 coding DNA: TGTGCCAGCAGCTCCCGTCGGGAAACAGGAGGAAAAAACTATGGCTACACCTTC.

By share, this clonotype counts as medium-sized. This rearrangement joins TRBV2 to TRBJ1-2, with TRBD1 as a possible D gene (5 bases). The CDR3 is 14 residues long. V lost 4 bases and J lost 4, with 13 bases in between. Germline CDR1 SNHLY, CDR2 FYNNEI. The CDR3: CASSVFQGLYGYTF. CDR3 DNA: TGTGCCAGCAGTGTCTTTCAGGGTCTCTATGGCTACACCTTC. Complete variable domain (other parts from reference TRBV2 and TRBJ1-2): EPEVTQTPSHQVTQMGQEVILRCVPISNHLYFYWYRQILGQKVEFLVSFYNNEISEKSEIFDDQFSVERPDGSNFTLKIRSTKLEDSAMYFCASSVFQGLYGYTFGSGTRLTVV.

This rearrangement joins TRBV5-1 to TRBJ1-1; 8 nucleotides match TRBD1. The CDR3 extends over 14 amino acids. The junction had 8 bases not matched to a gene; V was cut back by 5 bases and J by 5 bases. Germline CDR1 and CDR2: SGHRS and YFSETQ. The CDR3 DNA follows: TGCGCCAGCAGTCGTGACAGGGGCAAGACTGAAGCTTTCTTT. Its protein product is CASSRDRGKTEAFF.

CDR3 DNA sequence: TGTGCCAGCAGCTCGACTAGCGGGGCCTCCGGGGAGCTGTTTTTT. It translates to CASSSTSGASGELFF. J is TRBJ2-2 and V is TRBV7-2, with 11 bases fitting TRBD2. This CDR3 spans 15 amino acids. V trimming: 4 bases; J trimming: 6 bases; junction bases outside the gene matches: 4. The germline V gene encodes CDR1 SGHTA and CDR2 FQGNSA.

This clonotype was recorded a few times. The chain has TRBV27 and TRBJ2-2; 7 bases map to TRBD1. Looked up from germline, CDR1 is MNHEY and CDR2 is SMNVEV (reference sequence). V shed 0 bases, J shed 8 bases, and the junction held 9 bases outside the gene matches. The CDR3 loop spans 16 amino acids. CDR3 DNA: TGTGCCAGCAGTTTATCTCGTACAGGGGCGGTTGGGGAGCTGTTTTTT. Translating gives CASSLSRTGAVGELFF.

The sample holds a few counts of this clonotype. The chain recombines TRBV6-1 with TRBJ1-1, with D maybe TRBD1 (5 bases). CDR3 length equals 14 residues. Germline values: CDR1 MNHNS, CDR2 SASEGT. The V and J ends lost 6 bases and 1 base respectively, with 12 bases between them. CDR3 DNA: TGTGCCAGCAGAGCAGACAGAACGAACACTGAAGCTTTCTTT. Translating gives CASRADRTNTEAFF.

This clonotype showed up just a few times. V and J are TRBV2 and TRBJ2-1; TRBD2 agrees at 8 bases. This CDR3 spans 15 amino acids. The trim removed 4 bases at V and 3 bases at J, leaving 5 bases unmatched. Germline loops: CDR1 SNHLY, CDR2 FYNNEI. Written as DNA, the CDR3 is TGTGCCAGCAGTGGGGGACTAGTTATCTACAATGAGCAGTTCTTC. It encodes CASSGGLVIYNEQFF.